This is a list of T cell receptor beta chains from one sample in a study of blood T cell repertoires in COVID-19. This table comes from immunoSEQ multiplex PCR, and its TCRdb copy is limited to in-frame clones, with some not included. Of fewer than 250,000 clones in the sample, about 91% are singletons; the top ten hold under 1.5%. Sequencing input: peripheral blood. The receptors here all came from a man aged 25-45 years with acute or convalescent COVID-19. The CDR3 runs from the conserved cysteine through the conserved F or W.

TRBJ2-7 | TRBV11-2 | CASSPPETYEQYF
TRBJ1-1 | TRBV28 | CASSLQGGTEAFF
TRBJ2-2 | TRBV6-5 | CASTQDRVNTGELFF
TRBJ2-7 | TRBV19 | CASSVGLAGTYEQYF
TRBJ1-2 | TRBV5-1 | CASSYGTAGDGYTF
TRBJ2-1 | TRBV3-1/TRBV3-2 | CASSLRSGLAGYSYNEQFF
TRBJ1-5 | TRBV2 | CASSRGQPQHF
TRBJ2-7 | TRBV28 | CASSFTGGSRNEQYF
TRBJ1-2 | TRBV2 | CASSDERTGGYGYTF
TRBJ1-6 | TRBV5-1 | CASSLNRASPLHF
TRBJ1-5 | TRBV7-8 | CASSFEGTASNQPQHF
TRBJ2-3 | TRBV18 | CASSRSGRSSDTQYF
TRBJ1-6 | TRBV6-4 | CASSTVGGAGSPLHF
TRBJ2-7 | TRBV6-1 | CASSEARRATYEQYF
TRBJ1-5 | TRBV6-6 | CASSPPFGNQPQHF
TRBJ1-1 | TRBV7-3 | CASSSVQGAQTEAFF
TRBJ2-2 | TRBV5-4 | CASNNKGTGGTGELFF
TRBJ2-2 | TRBV24-1 | CATSDYFGREGTGELFF
TRBJ1-1 | TRBV30 | CAWRGPNTEAFF
TRBJ1-3 | TRBV5-1 | CASSLESGNTIYF
TRBJ2-5 | TRBV28 | CASSLTSGGQETQYF
TRBJ1-2 | TRBV12-5 | CASGLVSNRYNYGYTF
TRBJ2-1 | TRBV19 | CASSPPAGAGANEQFF
TRBJ2-7 | TRBV20-1 | CSATGGGEQYF
TRBJ1-4 | TRBV18 | CASSGQVNEKLFF
TRBJ2-7 | TRBV19 | CASTPGQGLHEQYF
TRBJ1-2 | TRBV10-1 | CASSAVVRGNNYGYTF
TRBJ2-1 | TRBV7-9 | CASSRRGGGDEQFF
TRBJ2-1 | TRBV11-2 | CASSFLGSYNEQFF
TRBJ2-4 | TRBV28 | CASSSPGQGAKNIQYF
TRBJ1-2 | TRBV4-1 | CASSQETRNYGYTF
TRBJ1-2 | TRBV7-9 | CASSLGYDRVIYGYTF
TRBJ2-1 | TRBV28 | CASSSSIEQFF
TRBJ2-7 | TRBV5-1 | CASSLQDNSYEQYF
TRBJ2-7 | TRBV15 | CATSRDFGVDEQYF
TRBJ1-2 | TRBV3-1/TRBV3-2 | CASSLGEGRYGYTF
TRBJ1-2 | TRBV29-1 | CSAETGKTYGYTF
TRBJ2-1 | TRBV9 | CASSVASGGFRWNEQFF
TRBJ2-1 | TRBV19 | CASSIEARVWDEQFF
TRBJ1-2 | TRBV6-5 | CASSYGTGNYGYTF
TRBJ1-1 | TRBV6-6 | CASRTGVFTEAFF
TRBJ2-1 | TRBV12-3/TRBV12-4 | CATGTDYNEQFF
TRBJ2-7 | TRBV7-9 | CASSPGTGSSYEQYF
TRBJ2-3 | TRBV6-5 | CASNSPGTDTQYF
TRBJ1-2 | TRBV18 | CASSDSSRGAVRYGYTF
TRBJ1-2 | TRBV5-1 | CASSPGGVGYTF
TRBJ1-6 | TRBV5-1 | CASSLGGTGLSPLHF
TRBJ2-5 | TRBV5-1 | CASSLGGGETQYF
TRBJ2-5 | TRBV4-2 | CASSQDGRSLETQYF
TRBJ1-6 | TRBV15 | CATSDRGNSPLHF
TRBJ2-3 | TRBV9 | CASSPSGGAGSDTQYF
TRBJ2-7 | TRBV7-9 | CASTPQKGAYEQYF
TRBJ1-6 | TRBV5-8 | CASSGSRALNSPLHF
TRBJ1-2 | TRBV20-1 | CSAGDSRYTF
TRBJ2-3 | TRBV7-2 | CASSLLWTRGTDTQYF